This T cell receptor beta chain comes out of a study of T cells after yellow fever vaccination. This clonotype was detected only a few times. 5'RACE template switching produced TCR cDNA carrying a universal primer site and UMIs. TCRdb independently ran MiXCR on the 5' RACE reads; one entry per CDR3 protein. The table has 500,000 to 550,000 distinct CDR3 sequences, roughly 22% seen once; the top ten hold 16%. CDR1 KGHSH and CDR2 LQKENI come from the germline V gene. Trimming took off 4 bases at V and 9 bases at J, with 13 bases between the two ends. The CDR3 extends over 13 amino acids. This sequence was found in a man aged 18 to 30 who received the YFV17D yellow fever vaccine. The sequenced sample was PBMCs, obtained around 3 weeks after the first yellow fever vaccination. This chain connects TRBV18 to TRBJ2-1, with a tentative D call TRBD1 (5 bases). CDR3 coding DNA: TGTGCCAGCTCACGTGAAGGGGTGGGTGAGCAGTTCTTC. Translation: CASSREGVGEQFF.